This T cell receptor beta chain was sequenced for a study of T cell repertoires in cytomegalovirus infection. The CDR3 has 11 residues. CDR1 MNHGY and CDR2 SAAAGT come from the germline V gene. Remarks on this clonotype: Antigen unknown. One end of the junction is discordant with germline, which a read error may explain.

The study's findings and limits: Across the ex vivo response, the dominant clonotypes were HLA-C-restricted CMV-specific TCR beta clonotypes.

One entry per CDR3 protein results from TCRdb running MiXCR on the reads. The sample yields some 940,000 distinct CDR3 sequences, around 30% seen once. This TCR was recovered from a human donor in good health (CMV status not recorded). Some clones in this sample may be carry-over from other donors' samples. V gene TRBV6-8 combines with J gene TRBJ2-7; D ambiguous. The sequencing here drew on cultured CD8+ T cells from PBMCs, taken from culture after CMV antigen stimulation. The CDR3 DNA reads TGTGTCAGCAGATTAGCCTACGAGCAGTACTTC. Residues: CVSRLAYEQYF.